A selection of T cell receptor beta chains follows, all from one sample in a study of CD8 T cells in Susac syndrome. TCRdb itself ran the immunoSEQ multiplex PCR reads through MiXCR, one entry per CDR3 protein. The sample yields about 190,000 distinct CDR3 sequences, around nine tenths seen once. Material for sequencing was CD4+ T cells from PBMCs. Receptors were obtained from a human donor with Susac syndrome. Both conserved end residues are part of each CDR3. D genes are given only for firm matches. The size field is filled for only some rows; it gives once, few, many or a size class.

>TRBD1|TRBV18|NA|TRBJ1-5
CASTDEDREPPQHF
TGTGCCAGCACGGATGAAGACAGGGAACCGCCCCAGCATTTT
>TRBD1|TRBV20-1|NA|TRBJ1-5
CSARANRGLNQPQHF
TGCAGTGCTAGAGCAAACAGGGGCCTCAATCAGCCCCAGCATTTT
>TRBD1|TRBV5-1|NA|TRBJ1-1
CASSLLGGQGAENTEAFF
TGCGCCAGCAGCCTCCTCGGGGGACAGGGGGCGGAAAACACTGAAGCTTTCTTT
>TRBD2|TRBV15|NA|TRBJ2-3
CATSRARESTDTQYF
TGTGCCACCAGCAGAGCGCGGGAGAGCACAGATACGCAGTATTTT
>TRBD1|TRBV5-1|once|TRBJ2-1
CASRPLTGDGNEQFF
TGCGCCAGCAGGCCCCTGACAGGGGATGGGAATGAGCAGTTCTTC
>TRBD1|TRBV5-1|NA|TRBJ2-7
CASSAGTAGGEQYF
TGCGCCAGCAGCGCCGGGACAGCCGGTGGGGAGCAGTACTTC
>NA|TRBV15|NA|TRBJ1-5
CATSRGQERNQPQHF
TGTGCCACCAGCAGAGGACAGGAAAGAAATCAGCCCCAGCATTTT
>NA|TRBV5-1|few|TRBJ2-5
CASSSGETQYF
TGTGCCAGCAGTTCGGGTGAGACCCAGTACTTC
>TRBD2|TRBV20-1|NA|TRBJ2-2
CSARRLAPITGELFF
TGCAGTGCTAGAAGACTAGCGCCGATCACCGGGGAGCTGTTTTTT
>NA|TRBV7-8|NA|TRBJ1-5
CASSLRILDQPQHF
TGTGCCAGCAGCTTAAGAATTCTCGATCAGCCCCAGCATTTT
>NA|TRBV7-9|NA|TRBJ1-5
CASSLDPSTPQHF
TGTGCCAGCAGCTTAGATCCTTCCACACCCCAGCATTTT
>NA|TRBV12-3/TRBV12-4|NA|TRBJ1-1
CASSRLGRTEAFF
TGTGCCAGCTCGCGACTCGGGCGGACTGAAGCTTTCTTT
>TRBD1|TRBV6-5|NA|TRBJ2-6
CASSSSGTGGANVLTF
TGTGCCAGCAGTTCGAGTGGGACAGGTGGGGCCAACGTCCTGACTTTC
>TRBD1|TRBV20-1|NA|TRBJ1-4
CSARQGAVANEKLFF
TGCAGTGCCAGACAGGGGGCAGTAGCTAATGAAAAACTGTTTTTT
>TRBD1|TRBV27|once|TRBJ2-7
CASRGLGTVTYEQYF
TGTGCCAGCAGGGGGCTCGGGACAGTTACCTACGAGCAGTACTTC
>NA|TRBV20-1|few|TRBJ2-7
CSAREHGDEQYF
TGCAGTGCTAGGGAGCACGGAGATGAGCAGTACTTC
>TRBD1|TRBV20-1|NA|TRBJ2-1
CSALRDRGRDEQFF
TGCAGTGCTCTCCGGGACAGGGGGCGTGATGAGCAGTTCTTC
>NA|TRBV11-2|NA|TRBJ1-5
CASSASVAPNQPQHF
TGTGCCAGCAGTGCTTCAGTCGCACCCAATCAGCCCCAGCATTTT
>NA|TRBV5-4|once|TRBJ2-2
CASSLDSRDTGELFF
TGTGCCAGCAGCTTGGATAGTAGAGACACCGGGGAGCTGTTTTTT
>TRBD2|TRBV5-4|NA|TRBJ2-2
CASSLTSGNVGELFF
TGTGCCAGCAGCCTAACTAGCGGGAACGTCGGGGAGCTGTTTTTT
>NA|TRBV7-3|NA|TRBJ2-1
CASSLTGVVAGSYNEQFF
TGTGCCAGCAGCTTAACGGGGGTGGTCGCGGGGTCCTACAATGAGCAGTTCTTC
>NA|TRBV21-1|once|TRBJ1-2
CASSKETGDRESYGYTF
TGTGCCAGCAGCAAGGAGACCGGGGACAGGGAGAGCTATGGCTACACCTTC
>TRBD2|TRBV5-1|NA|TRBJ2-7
CASSSLAGSTYEQYF
TGCGCCAGCAGCTCCTTAGCGGGGAGTACCTACGAGCAGTACTTC
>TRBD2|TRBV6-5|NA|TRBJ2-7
CASSYTGTSGDPYEQYF
TGTGCCAGCAGTTACACCGGGACTAGCGGGGACCCCTACGAGCAGTACTTC
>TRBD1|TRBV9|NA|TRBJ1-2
CASSPTRSGGGYTF
TGTGCCAGCAGCCCGACGCGCTCAGGGGGCGGCTACACCTTC
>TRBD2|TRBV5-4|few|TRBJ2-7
CASSGGSGSTYEQYF
TGTGCCAGCAGCGGGGGGAGCGGGAGCACCTACGAGCAGTACTTC
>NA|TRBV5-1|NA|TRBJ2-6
CASSQQETGANVLTF
TGCGCCAGCAGCCAACAGGAGACTGGGGCCAACGTCCTGACTTTC
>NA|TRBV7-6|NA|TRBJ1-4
CASSYDRNNEKLFF
TGTGCCAGCAGCTACGACAGAAATAATGAAAAACTGTTTTTT
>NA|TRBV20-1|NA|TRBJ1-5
CSASLNEASNQPQHF
TGCAGTGCTAGCCTGAACGAAGCTAGCAATCAGCCCCAGCATTTT
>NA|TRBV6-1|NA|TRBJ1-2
CASSEGGSHGYTF
TGTGCCAGCAGTGAAGGAGGGTCCCATGGCTACACCTTC
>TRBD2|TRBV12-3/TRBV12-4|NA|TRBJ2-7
CASSTGLAGSTDTYEQYF
TGTGCCAGCAGTACGGGACTAGCGGGGAGCACCGACACCTACGAGCAGTACTTC
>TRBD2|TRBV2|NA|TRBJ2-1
CASSVEAGYYNEQFF
TGTGCCAGCAGTGTGGAAGCGGGATACTACAATGAGCAGTTCTTC